This T cell receptor (beta chain) emerged from a study of molecular identifiers for immune sequencing clone quantification. The CDR3 is 18 residues long. CDR1 is DFQATT, CDR2 SNEGSKA, per germline (reference sequence). Germline trimming cut 5 bases from V and 8 bases from J; bases unmatched to any gene: 19. Ten or more counts support this clonotype. The target antigen is unknown. Findings of the study overall: Same-barcode identical TCR molecules could make highly expanded clones look smaller than they are.

Libraries of bulk TCR were made by previously described methods (with listed TCR primers). Each CDR3 protein is one row after TCRdb ran MiXCR on the PCR reads. The sample includes 550,000 to 750,000 distinct CDR3 sequences, roughly 21% seen only once; the top ten take roughly 0.85%. Sorted cells numbering about 19,000 to 1,000,000, with 10%, 30% or 50% RNA, yielded the naive CD8 libraries. The sequenced sample was naive CD8+ T cells from blood, with Jurkat cell RNA spiked in. Subset indicated: FACS-sorted CD8+CD4-CCR7+CD45RA+ naive T cells. This TCR was recovered from a human donor in good health. Some libraries in this study had Jurkat cell RNA spiked in. This chain connects TRBV20-1 to TRBJ1-6; 9 positions agree with TRBD1. The CDR3 here is CSAPRTGDAGDGDSPLHF. The CDR3 region has the DNA TGCAGTGCTCCTAGGACAGGGGACGCAGGGGATGGTGATTCACCCCTCCACTTT.